A single sample is the source of the 27 T cell receptor beta chains below, sequenced in a study of shared clonotypes between healthy human individuals. Generated by immunoSEQ multiplex PCR, the TCRdb table keeps only in-frame clones and is missing some. The data contain more than 1.2 million clones, approximately 98.5% of them singletons. Sequencing input: naive CD4+ T cells sorted from blood. Subset meaning: CD45RA+ positively selected. Receptors were obtained from a young man in good health.

This rearrangement joins TRBV5-4 to TRBJ2-7, with TRBD1 identical over 8 bases. The V and J ends lost 4 bases and 2 bases, in that order; junction bases with no gene match: 8. Germline V gene sequence: CDR1 SGHNT, CDR2 YYREEE (reference sequence). CDR3 length equals 15 residues. CDR3 DNA: TGTGCCAGCAGCCCAACAGGGGGGATTCCCTACGAGCAGTACTTC. Its translation: CASSPTGGIPYEQYF.

On this clone itself: Mismatch with germline at one junction end may stem from a read error. The chain uses TRBV7-9 and TRBJ1-5; 7 bases map to TRBD1. The CDR3 is 16 residues long. Germline V gene sequence: CDR1 SEHNR, CDR2 FQNEAQ (reference sequence). Written as DNA, the CDR3 is TGCTGGACGGAGGGGGCCATGGCCAGGCGGTATCAGCCCCAGCATTTT. It translates to CWTEGAMARRYQPQHF.

The V gene is TRBV2, the J gene TRBJ1-2; TRBD1 is a possible D gene (5 bases). This CDR3 region has 15 residues. Trimming removed 6 bases at V and 2 bases at J, with 16 bases between. Germline V CDR1 and CDR2: SNHLY, FYNNEI. The CDR3 coding sequence is TGTGCCAGCAGGAGGGACGGTAAATGGAACTATGGCTACACCTTC. Amino acids: CASRRDGKWNYGYTF.

The chain carries TRBV28 and TRBJ1-5; possible D gene TRBD1, 6 bases. CDR1 and CDR2 (germline): MDHEN, SYDVKM. The V end was cut by 6 bases, the J end by 4 bases, with 22 bases between. The CDR3 has 17 residues. CDR3 region: CASSEHFRGERNQPQHF. The DNA of the CDR3 is TGTGCCAGCAGCGAACACTTTAGGGGGGAAAGGAATCAGCCCCAGCATTTT.

As for this clone: The same CDR3 can be traced to other DNA sequences in this sample. The rearrangement uses TRBV6-5 and TRBJ1-2; 8 bases match TRBD1. V gave up 6 bases and J gave up 4 bases; unmatched junction bases: 4. Germline V gene sequence: CDR1 MNHEY, CDR2 SVGAGI. This CDR3 region has 13 residues. The CDR3 spells CASRPGQGYGYTF. CDR3 DNA sequence: TGTGCCAGCAGACCCGGACAGGGCTATGGCTACACCTTC.

This clone has a single count. The rearrangement joins TRBV5-1 to TRBJ2-2, with no clear D. The CDR3 extends over 14 amino acids. The V gene lost 4 bases and the J gene lost 0 bases, with 7 bases spanning the gap. Per the germline V gene, CDR1 is SGHRS and CDR2 is YFSETQ. CDR3 loop: CASSDVTNTGELFF. In DNA form, the CDR3 reads TGCGCCAGCAGCGACGTCACGAACACCGGGGAGCTGTTTTTT.

The rearrangement joins TRBV11-3 to TRBJ2-3; possible D gene TRBD2, 7 bases. The CDR3 spans 14 residues. The V end lost 5 bases, the J end lost 4 bases, and 13 bases lay between the germline ends. Looked up from germline, CDR1 is SGHNT and CDR2 is YENEEA. CDR3 coding DNA: TGTGCCAGCAGCACGGCGGGGGCGGCAGATACGCAGTATTTT. It translates to CASSTAGAADTQYF.

The CDR3 region is CASSPPGRNYGYTF. For the CDR3, the DNA is TGTGCCAGCAGTCCCCCGGGCAGGAACTATGGCTACACCTTC. The chain has TRBV6-5 and TRBJ1-2; D remains ambiguous. V was trimmed by 5 bases and J by 2 bases, leaving 12 bases between them. Germline CDR1 and CDR2: MNHEY and SVGAGI. The CDR3 has 14 amino acids.

The chain combines TRBV5-6 with TRBJ2-6; the D is unclear. Germline lookup yields CDR1 SGHDT and CDR2 YYEEEE. V was pared by 1 base and J by 4 bases, with 6 bases between. This CDR3 has 14 amino acids. The CDR3 is CASSLFRGANVLTF. CDR3 nucleotide sequence: TGTGCCAGCAGCTTGTTTCGCGGGGCCAACGTCCTGACTTTC. Full variable domain (outside the CDR3, taken from reference TRBV5-6 and TRBJ2-6): DAGVTQSPTHLIKTRGQQVTLRCSPKSGHDTVSWYQQALGQGPQFIFQYYEEEERQRGNFPDRFSGHQFPNYSSELNVNALLLGDSALYLCASSLFRGANVLTFGAGSRLTVL.

With regard to this clone: The same CDR3 also results from other DNA sequences found in this sample. This sequence joins TRBV5-1 and TRBJ2-7; TRBD2 aligns across 13 bases. Germline CDR1 is SGHRS and CDR2 is YFSETQ. The CDR3 consists of 17 residues. After removal of 4 bases from V and 0 bases from J, the junction contained 7 bases not matched to a gene. CDR3 bases: TGCGCCAGCAGCCCCGGACTAGCGGGAGAGAGCTCCTACGAGCAGTACTTC. Translating it yields CASSPGLAGESSYEQYF.

The chain joins TRBV5-1 to TRBJ2-1; 15 positions agree with TRBD2. Germline lookup yields CDR1 SGHRS and CDR2 YFSETQ. J gave up 7 bases and V 4 bases, and 12 bases lay outside the gene matches. This CDR3 region has 18 residues. The CDR3 DNA sequence: TGCGCCAGCAGCAGGAGCCCTTGGACTAGCGGGAGGGCTAATGAGCAGTTCTTC. It encodes CASSRSPWTSGRANEQFF.

On this clone: A read error may account for a junction end that differs from germline. This chain connects TRBV18 to TRBJ2-1, with 14 bases lining up with TRBD2. Germline CDR1 is KGHSH and CDR2 is LQKENI. There are 14 residues in the CDR3. The CDR3 nucleotides read TGTGCCAGCTCAGGACTAGCGGGAGGCCACGAGTCGATCTTC. As protein: CASSGLAGGHESIF.

This clone was counted once. This chain links TRBV11-2 with TRBJ2-1, with D possibly TRBD2 on 6 matching bases. The V and J ends lost 5 bases and 9 bases respectively, with 26 bases between them. This CDR3 is 17 amino acids long. Per germline, CDR1 SGHAT and CDR2 FQNNGV. In nucleotides, the CDR3 is TGTGCCAGCAGCCCTGTGACGACTAGTGTTGGGTGGGGTGAGCAGTTCTTC. It translates to CASSPVTTSVGWGEQFF.

The rearrangement uses TRBV9 and TRBJ1-4; D may be TRBD1 (5 bases). V was cut by 6 bases and J by 4 bases, with 10 bases left in between. The CDR3 sequence is 13 residues long. Germline CDR1 SGDLS, CDR2 YYNGEE. Written as DNA, the CDR3 is TGTGCCAGCACAGGAAGGGGTAATGAAAAACTGTTTTTT. Translating gives CASTGRGNEKLFF. The entire variable domain, with the rest obtained from reference TRBV9 and TRBJ1-4, is as follows: DSGVTQTPKHLITATGQRVTLRCSPRSGDLSVYWYQQSLDQGLQFLIQYYNGEERAKGNILERFSAQQFPDLHSELNLSSLELGDSALYFCASTGRGNEKLFFGSGTQLSVL.

The CDR3 bases are TGTGCCAGCAGTTGGCGTCCCGGGACAGGTGGCGCCGGGGGAAACACCATATATTTT. Its translation: CASSWRPGTGGAGGNTIYF. J is TRBJ1-3 and V is TRBV27; 8 bases are a match to TRBD1. The germline V gene has CDR1 MNHEY and CDR2 SMNVEV (reference sequence). The CDR3 totals 19 residues. Trimming removed 4 bases from V and 4 bases from J; junction bases left unmatched: 18.

V gene TRBV2 combines with J gene TRBJ2-1; 14 bases are a match to TRBD2. The V gene end was trimmed by 6 bases and the J gene end by 7 bases; junction bases not matched to a gene: 11. The germline CDR1 and CDR2 sequences are SNHLY and FYNNEI. The CDR3 consists of 17 residues. Here the CDR3 DNA reads TGTGCCAGCAGGGGGACTAGCGGGAGTTTCGGTGGGAATGAGCAGTTCTTC. This translates into CASRGTSGSFGGNEQFF.

The chain links TRBV5-1 to TRBJ2-3, with D uncertain. The CDR3 covers 14 residues. Germline V gene data show CDR1 as SGHRS and CDR2 as YFSETQ. V was trimmed by 4 bases and J by 4 bases, leaving 13 bases between them. CDR3 amino acids: CASSTRANSDTQYF. CDR3 coding DNA: TGCGCCAGCAGCACTCGAGCAAACTCAGATACGCAGTATTTT.

The sample holds one count of this clone. Other DNA sequences within the sample encode an identical CDR3. This chain joins TRBV6-5 and TRBJ2-7; tentative D call: TRBD2 (5 bases). CDR3 size: 12 residues. V gave up 6 bases and J gave up 4 bases, with 10 bases separating them. CDR1 is MNHEY and CDR2 is SVGAGI in the germline V gene. The CDR3 DNA reads as TGTGCCAGCAGGAGGGATTCTTACGAGCAGTACTTC. It specifies CASRRDSYEQYF.

The chain recombines TRBV5-4 with TRBJ2-7; D is perhaps TRBD1 (7 bases). This CDR3 region has 16 residues. V shed 5 bases and J shed 0 bases, with 18 bases lying between them. CDR1 is SGHNT and CDR2 is YYREEE in the germline V gene (reference sequence). CDR3 amino acids: CASSREAGGPSYEQYF. CDR3 nucleotides: TGTGCCAGCAGTAGGGAAGCAGGGGGGCCCTCCTACGAGCAGTACTTC.

The rearrangement joins TRBV11-3 to TRBJ2-2; 9 nucleotides align to TRBD2. The V gene's germline CDR1 is SGHNT and CDR2 YENEEA. V was pared by 2 bases and J by 2 bases, with 3 bases of the junction left unmatched. The CDR3 consists of 16 residues. The CDR3 coding sequence is TGTGCCAGCAGCTTAAGACTAGCGGCCAACACCGGGGAGCTGTTTTTT. Protein: CASSLRLAANTGELFF. The full variable domain, completed using reference TRBV11-3 and TRBJ2-2, is EAGVVQSPRYKIIEKKQPVAFWCNPISGHNTLYWYLQNLGQGPELLIRYENEEAVDDSQLPKDRFSAERLKGVDSTLKIQPAELGDSAVYLCASSLRLAANTGELFFGEGSRLTVL.

The genes are TRBV7-2 and TRBJ1-2; tentative D call: TRBD1 (6 bases). Germline loops: CDR1 SGHTA, CDR2 FQGNSA. V dropped 6 bases and J dropped 7 bases, with 18 bases sitting between them. CDR3 length: 14 residues. CDR3: CASSQEVGARGYTF. CDR3 nucleotides: TGTGCCAGCAGTCAAGAGGTGGGGGCGCGTGGCTACACCTTC.

The chain links TRBV5-1 to TRBJ2-5; weak D call: TRBD2 (5 bases). The CDR3 length is 13 residues. Germline CDR1 SGHRS, CDR2 YFSETQ. The V and J ends lost 5 bases and 4 bases respectively, with 12 bases between them. This CDR3 is CASSDDGGETQYF. The CDR3 DNA is TGCGCCAGCAGTGACGATGGAGGAGAGACCCAGTACTTC.

The chain carries TRBV18 and TRBJ2-5, with 9 nucleotides matching TRBD1. V lost 4 bases to trimming and J lost 4 bases; unmatched junction nucleotides: 7. In germline, CDR1 is KGHSH, CDR2 LQKENI. The CDR3 runs 15 residues. The CDR3 region is CASSRNRGRGETQYF. The DNA for the CDR3 is TGTGCCAGCTCACGGAACAGGGGGCGCGGAGAGACCCAGTACTTC.

This rearrangement joins TRBV12-2 to TRBJ2-1; the table's D call, TRBD2, was not checked against the DNA. TRBV12-2 is designated a pseudogene. The CDR3 runs to 18 residues. The CDR3 reads CASRFTPELADSYNEQFF. The CDR3 DNA is TGTGCAAGTCGCTTCACACCGGAACTAGCGGATTCTTACAATGAGCAGTTCTTC.

V usage is TRBV10-3 and J usage is TRBJ2-7; tentatively, D is TRBD2 (6 bases). Germline V CDR1 and CDR2: ENHRY, SYGVKD. V lost 4 bases and J 0 bases, leaving 10 bases between the germline ends. The CDR3 extends over 14 amino acids. The CDR3 protein is CAISGGRPSYEQYF. Written as DNA, the CDR3 is TGTGCCATCAGTGGAGGGAGGCCCTCCTACGAGCAGTACTTC.

The chain combines TRBV28 with TRBJ1-2; tentatively, D is TRBD1 (6 bases). V lost 8 bases and J lost 8, with 21 bases in between. Germline values: CDR1 MDHEN, CDR2 SYDVKM. CDR3 length: 14 amino acids. CDR3 protein: CASFRGGTGQGYTF. The CDR3 DNA reads as TGTGCCAGCTTCCGAGGGGGGACCGGACAAGGCTACACCTTC.

This clone has only one observation. The J gene is TRBJ1-2, the V gene TRBV6-4; no definite D call. The CDR3 consists of 14 residues. CDR1 and CDR2 (germline): MRHNA, SNTAGT. The V end lost 2 bases, the J end lost 4 bases, and 11 bases lay between the germline ends. The DNA of the CDR3 is TGTGCCAGCAGTGACCCTCCGCAGGCCTATGGCTACACCTTC. This gives the protein CASSDPPQAYGYTF.